The entry below describes one T cell receptor (beta chain). Its target antigen remains unknown. No much larger clonotype is one base removed from it; base qualities were not supplied. Donors were healthy HIV-negative adults with no recently reported acute infections or vaccinations. Every donor was a Caucasian adult residing in Nashville, Tennessee, USA. For unsorted samples, roughly 86 million PBMCs were counted and genomic DNA was extracted with the QIAamp DNA Blood Mini kit. Blood was obtained by leukapheresis, after which PBMCs were separated by Ficoll-Histopaque density gradient centrifugation and cryopreserved in liquid nitrogen vapor phase. The data originate from a study of shared clonotypes between healthy human individuals (dated by TCRdb to 2019 to 2021). Background on the whole study: The cohort included a few men and two women between 18 and 49 years of age. To estimate repertoire size and how much clonotype sharing occurs between individuals, the study deeply sequenced the blood TCR repertoires of about five healthy adults. Leukapheresis yielded between about 0.9 and 9 billion PBMCs per donor. To increase sequencing depth and limit assay-specific biases, different laboratories used diverse techniques to prepare libraries and sequence TCR repertoires. The full study reports these points: Pairwise subsampling led to the expectation that sequencing depth would affect the degree of clonotype sharing among donors. Sampling was restricted to blood, and TCR repertoires in tissue are likely to differ from TCR repertoires in blood. Because the study included a small number of donors, the genetic and exposure-history diversity represented was limited.

Using the deep immunoSEQ assay, multiplex PCR amplified TCR CDR3 regions from genomic DNA. Genomic DNA extracted from each cell subset was distributed evenly over all wells of several immunoSEQ 96-well plates, and each plate served as one replicate. For unsorted PBMC, each replicate PCR was loaded with roughly 0.3 ug genomic DNA, equivalent to around 30,000 T cell genomes. Ten immunoSEQ deep assay plates were used to sequence the unsorted PBMC genomic DNA. The purified libraries were quantified using a Qubit 3.0 fluorometer, sized with a Bioanalyzer 2100, and then quantified again using the KAPA Library Quantification kit. Each immunoSEQ 96-well plate was sequenced on its own single-read 150-cycle Illumina NextSeq 550 flow cell. The original methods were these. Because only junctional sequences without quality scores were contained in the immunoSEQ output, filtering matching that applied to full-length reads could not be performed. To assign V/J genes and CDR3, sequences were annotated using PyIR, a Python wrapper for IgBLAST v1.9, with IMGT germline references. Reads with weak V/J assignments (E-value above 1e-6), missing CDR3, stop codons, out-of-frame junctions, or ambiguous translated residues were removed. V3J clonotypes were defined by identical inferred V gene, J gene, and CDR3 amino acid sequence. Percentage overlap between repertoires was calculated by dividing the number of shared unique clonotypes by the size of the smaller repertoire. RTK rarefaction, the Chao1 estimator, and Recon v2.1 estimates of unobserved clonotypes were used to assess repertoire richness. This immuneACCESS table, as held by TCRdb, lists in-frame sequences with V and J called but not all clones. Of the missing ones, under half trace to an unresolved V gene in checked studies; the others have no known cause. V, J and clone size were drawn from that table, and D and trimming were deduced from the DNA. The sample table contains 450,000 to 600,000 clones; only one count was recorded for around three quarters of them. The ten largest clones represent approximately 12% of the sample.

From its cysteine to its phenylalanine, the CDR3 spans 16 amino acids. Left in the record is the CDR3 DNA by itself, 48 bases read in frame from the first base. V sheds 4 bases and J sheds 6 bases, leaving 19 bases between their ends. CDR1 and CDR2 (KGHSY, FQNENV) derive from the germline V gene. The source material was PBMCs. The clonotype was recovered from a middle-aged woman in good health. Some clones in this sample may be carry-over from other donors' samples. The chain is made from TRBV16 and TRBJ1-3; the D gene assignment is ambiguous. CDR3 sequence: CASSPYAIRVVNTIYF. The DNA sequence follows: TGTGCCAGCAGCCCGTATGCCATTCGTGTAGTAAACACCATATATTTT.